This T cell receptor (beta chain) was retrieved from a study of cytomegalovirus exposure and HLA in healthy donors. V lost 4 bases to trimming and J lost 4 bases; unmatched junction nucleotides: 12. This CDR3 is 18 amino acids long. Germline V lookup: CDR1 SGDLS, CDR2 YYNGEE. The PCR had 60 Vbeta and 13 Jbeta primers. Assay used: immunoSEQ multiplex PCR; TCRdb lists only in-frame clones, some missing. Among 150,000 to 200,000 clones listed, 82% were seen once. Sample: PBMCs. The chain couples TRBV9 to TRBJ1-3; TRBD1 matches 12 bases. The clonotype originates from a girl aged 10 to 17 in good health and CMV-seropositive. CDR3 nucleotide sequence: TGTGCCAGCAGCCCCCGGGACAGGGGGCCTATTAGCGGAAACACCATATATTTT. This gives the protein CASSPRDRGPISGNTIYF.